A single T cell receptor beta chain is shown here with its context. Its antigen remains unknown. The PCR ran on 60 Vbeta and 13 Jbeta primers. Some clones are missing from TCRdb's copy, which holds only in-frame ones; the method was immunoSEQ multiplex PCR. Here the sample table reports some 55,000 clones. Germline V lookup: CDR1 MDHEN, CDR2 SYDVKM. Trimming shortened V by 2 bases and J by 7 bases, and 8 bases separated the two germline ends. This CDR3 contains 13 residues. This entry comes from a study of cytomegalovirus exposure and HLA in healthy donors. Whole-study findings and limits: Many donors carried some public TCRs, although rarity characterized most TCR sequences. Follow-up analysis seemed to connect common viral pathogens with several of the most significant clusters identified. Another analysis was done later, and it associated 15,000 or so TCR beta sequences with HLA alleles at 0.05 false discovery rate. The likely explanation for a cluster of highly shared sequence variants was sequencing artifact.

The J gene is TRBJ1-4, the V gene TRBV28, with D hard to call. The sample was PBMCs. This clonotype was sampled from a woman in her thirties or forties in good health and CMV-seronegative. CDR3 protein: CASSLILLEKLFF. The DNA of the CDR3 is TGTGCCAGCAGTTTAATTCTCCTTGAAAAACTGTTTTTT.